This record concerns one T cell receptor beta chain sequence. No antigen is known for it. Trimming cost V 3 bases and J 1 base; bases outside gene matches: 1. Germline-derived CDR1 and CDR2 are SGDLS and YYNGEE. CDR3 length: 14 residues. The data are from a study of cytomegalovirus exposure and HLA in healthy donors. Study conclusions and caveats: TCR beta V segments were, for the most part, productive about 90% or about 30% of the time in an earlier analysis.

Use of 60 Vbeta and 13 Jbeta primers characterized the PCR. Some clones are missing from TCRdb's copy, which holds only in-frame ones; the method was immunoSEQ multiplex PCR. The sample holds about 100,000 clones, more than 70% seen once. Sequencing input: PBMCs. This TCR was sampled from a woman aged 60-70 years in good health and CMV-seropositive. The V call is TRBV9, the J call TRBJ2-5; 9 bases agree with TRBD1. CDR3 nucleotide sequence: TGTGCCAGCAGCGCGGACAGGGGCCAAGAGACCCAGTACTTC. It encodes CASSADRGQETQYF.